Presented here are 15 T cell receptor beta chains from one specimen sequenced in a study of T cell repertoires in ileal Crohn's disease. Documented time point: neoterminal ileum biopsy at postoperative endoscopy, about 6 months after surgery. Only in-frame clones appear in the TCRdb table, and some are missing; sequencing was by immunoSEQ multiplex PCR. Found here are more than 10,000 clones, around 78% of them singletons; the top ten hold roughly 4.5%. Sequencing input: ileal tissue. The source of these receptors is an adult with Crohn's disease.

The V and J genes are TRBV5-1 and TRBJ2-7; D unresolved. Germline V lookup: CDR1 SGHRS, CDR2 YFSETQ. This CDR3 contains 16 residues. The V end was cut by 0 bases, the J end by 0 bases, with 13 bases between. CDR3 residues: CASSLALTQHSYEQYF. The CDR3 DNA sequence: TGCGCCAGCAGCTTGGCCCTCACACAGCACTCCTACGAGCAGTACTTC.

The V call is TRBV18, the J call TRBJ2-7; maybe TRBD1 (5 bases). V was clipped by 3 bases and J by 3 bases, with 15 bases between them. The CDR3 runs to 15 residues. From germline, CDR1 is KGHSH and CDR2 LQKENI. The CDR3 spells CASSPPGRQIYEQYF. CDR3 in DNA: TGTGCCAGCTCACCGCCCGGAAGACAGATCTACGAGCAGTACTTC.

This clone was counted a single time. The chain employs TRBV29-1 and TRBJ2-7, with 7 bases aligning to TRBD1. The CDR3 sequence is 12 residues long. V lost 6 bases and J lost 3; bases outside the gene matches: 5. Germline V gene lookup returns CDR1 SQVTM and CDR2 ANQGSEA. This CDR3 reads CSVGGQNYEQYF. CDR3 in DNA: TGCAGCGTAGGGGGACAGAACTACGAGCAGTACTTC.

The CDR3 bases are TGTGCCAGCAGGGCGACAGGGTTCCAAACAGATACGCAGTATTTT. Its protein product is CASRATGFQTDTQYF. The chain links TRBV27 to TRBJ2-3, with 7 bases aligning to TRBD1. In germline, CDR1 is MNHEY, CDR2 SMNVEV (reference sequence). The length of the CDR3 is 15 residues. V trimming: 6 bases; J trimming: 3 bases; junction bases outside the gene matches: 9.

V gene TRBV7-2 combines with J gene TRBJ1-3; 7 bases fit TRBD1. Germline values: CDR1 SGHTA, CDR2 FQGNSA. V was pared by 5 bases and J by 3 bases, with 7 bases of the junction left unmatched. CDR3 length: 15 amino acids. The CDR3 spells CASSVTGSFGNTIYF. CDR3 DNA sequence: TGTGCCAGCAGCGTGACAGGGTCTTTTGGAAACACCATATATTTT.

This clone was detected a few times. This chain connects TRBV9 to TRBJ2-7; TRBD2 matches 7 bases. The ends lost 0 bases at V and 2 bases at J; junction bases unmatched: 5. The CDR3 is 15 residues long. Germline V gives CDR1 SGDLS, CDR2 YYNGEE. CDR3 amino acids: CASSVGSGMAYEQYF. As DNA, the CDR3 is TGTGCCAGCAGCGTAGGAAGCGGGATGGCCTACGAGCAGTACTTC.

The count of this clone is one. The V call is TRBV10-3, the J call TRBJ1-2; D possibly corresponds to TRBD1 (5 bases). Germline values: CDR1 ENHRY, CDR2 SYGVKD. Trimming removed 5 bases from V and 2 bases from J, with 18 bases in between. The CDR3 loop spans 16 amino acids. In DNA, the CDR3 is TGTGCCATCAGTCTTTCTAGGGGCGCCTCAAACTATGGCTACACCTTC. The encoded protein is CAISLSRGASNYGYTF.

The chain uses TRBV6-1 and TRBJ1-1, with TRBD1 as a possible D gene (6 bases). This CDR3 comprises 13 residues. CDR1 is MNHNS and CDR2 is SASEGT in the germline V gene. V was shortened by 4 bases and J by 7 bases, with 13 bases between the two germline ends. The CDR3 nucleotides read TGTGCCAGCAGTGGGGGGCGGCGTAGTGAAGCTTTCTTT. Residues: CASSGGRRSEAFF.

This rearrangement joins TRBV5-6 to TRBJ2-5; TRBD1 might be the D (5 bases). Germline V gene sequence: CDR1 SGHDT, CDR2 YYEEEE. Between the trimmed V and J ends, which lost 1 base and 5 bases, there was a span of 15 bases. This CDR3 contains 15 residues. The CDR3 loop reads CASSLNLGVRETQYF. Here the CDR3 DNA reads TGTGCCAGCAGCTTGAACTTAGGGGTCCGGGAGACCCAGTACTTC.

The chain carries TRBV9 and TRBJ2-7; TRBD2 matches at 8 bases. Germline CDR1 is SGDLS and CDR2 is YYNGEE. The CDR3 extends over 14 amino acids. V dropped 4 bases and J dropped 4; count of bases not matched to a gene: 7. This chain's CDR3 is CASSPRGGQYEQYF. The CDR3 nucleotides read TGTGCCAGCAGCCCCCGGGGGGGGCAGTACGAGCAGTACTTC.

The chain couples TRBV5-5 to TRBJ1-2; no reliable D call. V lost 1 base and J lost 1, with 14 bases in between. This CDR3 comprises 16 residues. Germline values: CDR1 SGHKS, CDR2 YYEKEE (reference sequence). The DNA of the CDR3 is TGTGCCAGCAGCTTGAGCCAGGCCGGACTTAACTATGGCTACACCTTC. This sequence encodes CASSLSQAGLNYGYTF.

This chain joins TRBV6-6 and TRBJ1-5, with 7 nucleotides matching TRBD1. Per the germline V gene, CDR1 is MNHNY and CDR2 is SVGAGI (reference sequence). Trimming removed 5 bases from V and 4 bases from J; junction bases left unmatched: 5. The CDR3 runs 14 residues. CDR3 amino acids: CASSTTGTNQPQHF. The CDR3, as DNA: TGTGCCAGCAGTACGACAGGGACGAATCAGCCCCAGCATTTT.

The chain carries TRBV4-2 and TRBJ2-3; 9 bases line up with TRBD2. Trimming removed 0 bases from V and 4 bases from J; junction bases left unmatched: 2. This CDR3 spans 15 amino acids. Germline V CDR1 and CDR2: LGHNA, YNFKEQ. The CDR3: CASSQERGGPDTQYF. The CDR3 region has the DNA TGTGCCAGCAGCCAAGAGCGGGGGGGCCCAGATACGCAGTATTTT.

The chain has TRBV9 and TRBJ2-3; 8 nucleotides line up with TRBD1. V lost 0 bases to trimming and J lost 3 bases; unmatched junction nucleotides: 6. In germline, CDR1 is SGDLS, CDR2 YYNGEE. This CDR3 is 16 amino acids long. CDR3 nucleotides: TGTGCCAGCAGCGTAGGCGCAGGGGGCCGGACAGATACGCAGTATTTT. The encoded protein is CASSVGAGGRTDTQYF.

The rearrangement links TRBV4-1 to TRBJ2-7; 9 bases align to TRBD2. Germline V gene sequence: CDR1 MGHRA, CDR2 YSYEKL. CDR3 size: 17 residues. The V segment lost 0 bases and the J segment 4 bases; nucleotides outside the gene matches: 10. CDR3: CASSQETGILAGYEQYF. CDR3 DNA: TGCGCCAGCAGCCAAGAGACAGGAATACTAGCGGGTTACGAGCAGTACTTC.